This T cell receptor (beta chain) was observed in a study of blood T cell repertoires in COVID-19. TCRdb keeps only in-frame clones here, not all; method: immunoSEQ multiplex PCR. The sample contains hundreds of thousands of clones, under 90% of which appear only once. Unmatched junction bases numbered 9, after V lost 3 bases and J lost 7 bases. The germline V gene has CDR1 SGHRS and CDR2 YFSETQ. This CDR3 is built from 14 residues. The sequence came from a man between 60 and 75 years old who had recovered from COVID-19. J is TRBJ2-7 and V is TRBV5-1; 8 nucleotides line up with TRBD1. Sequenced material: PBMCs or T cells enriched from blood (not recorded which). CDR3 protein: CASSSLQGAGEQYF. The CDR3 DNA sequence: TGCGCCAGCAGCTCGCTCCAGGGGGCGGGAGAGCAGTACTTC.